This T cell receptor beta chain was recorded in a study of healthy donors' naive CD4 and CD8 T cells. The CDR3 runs to 14 residues. The germline CDR1 and CDR2 sequences are SGHKS and YYEKEE (reference sequence). V lost 1 base, J lost 1 base, and 8 bases lay in between. Concerning this clonotype: Its antigen is still unknown.

A linear amplification protocol produced the TCR libraries from about 450 ng of total RNA. Each CDR3 protein is one row after TCRdb ran MiXCR on the reads. The data hold approximately 200,000 distinct CDR3 sequences, with around 74% observed a single time. General study points: Negatively charged CDR3s marked CD8+ lineage; positively charged CDR3s marked CD4+ lineage.

The receptor was derived from a pool of human donors in good health; the sample pools cells from several healthy donors. V is TRBV5-5 and J is TRBJ1-1, with D hard to call. Sequencing was carried out using naive CD4+ and CD8+ T cells sorted from blood, pooled from several donors. CDR3 DNA sequence: TGTGCCAGCAGCTTGACATCGGGGAACACTGAAGCTTTCTTT. Encoded protein: CASSLTSGNTEAFF.